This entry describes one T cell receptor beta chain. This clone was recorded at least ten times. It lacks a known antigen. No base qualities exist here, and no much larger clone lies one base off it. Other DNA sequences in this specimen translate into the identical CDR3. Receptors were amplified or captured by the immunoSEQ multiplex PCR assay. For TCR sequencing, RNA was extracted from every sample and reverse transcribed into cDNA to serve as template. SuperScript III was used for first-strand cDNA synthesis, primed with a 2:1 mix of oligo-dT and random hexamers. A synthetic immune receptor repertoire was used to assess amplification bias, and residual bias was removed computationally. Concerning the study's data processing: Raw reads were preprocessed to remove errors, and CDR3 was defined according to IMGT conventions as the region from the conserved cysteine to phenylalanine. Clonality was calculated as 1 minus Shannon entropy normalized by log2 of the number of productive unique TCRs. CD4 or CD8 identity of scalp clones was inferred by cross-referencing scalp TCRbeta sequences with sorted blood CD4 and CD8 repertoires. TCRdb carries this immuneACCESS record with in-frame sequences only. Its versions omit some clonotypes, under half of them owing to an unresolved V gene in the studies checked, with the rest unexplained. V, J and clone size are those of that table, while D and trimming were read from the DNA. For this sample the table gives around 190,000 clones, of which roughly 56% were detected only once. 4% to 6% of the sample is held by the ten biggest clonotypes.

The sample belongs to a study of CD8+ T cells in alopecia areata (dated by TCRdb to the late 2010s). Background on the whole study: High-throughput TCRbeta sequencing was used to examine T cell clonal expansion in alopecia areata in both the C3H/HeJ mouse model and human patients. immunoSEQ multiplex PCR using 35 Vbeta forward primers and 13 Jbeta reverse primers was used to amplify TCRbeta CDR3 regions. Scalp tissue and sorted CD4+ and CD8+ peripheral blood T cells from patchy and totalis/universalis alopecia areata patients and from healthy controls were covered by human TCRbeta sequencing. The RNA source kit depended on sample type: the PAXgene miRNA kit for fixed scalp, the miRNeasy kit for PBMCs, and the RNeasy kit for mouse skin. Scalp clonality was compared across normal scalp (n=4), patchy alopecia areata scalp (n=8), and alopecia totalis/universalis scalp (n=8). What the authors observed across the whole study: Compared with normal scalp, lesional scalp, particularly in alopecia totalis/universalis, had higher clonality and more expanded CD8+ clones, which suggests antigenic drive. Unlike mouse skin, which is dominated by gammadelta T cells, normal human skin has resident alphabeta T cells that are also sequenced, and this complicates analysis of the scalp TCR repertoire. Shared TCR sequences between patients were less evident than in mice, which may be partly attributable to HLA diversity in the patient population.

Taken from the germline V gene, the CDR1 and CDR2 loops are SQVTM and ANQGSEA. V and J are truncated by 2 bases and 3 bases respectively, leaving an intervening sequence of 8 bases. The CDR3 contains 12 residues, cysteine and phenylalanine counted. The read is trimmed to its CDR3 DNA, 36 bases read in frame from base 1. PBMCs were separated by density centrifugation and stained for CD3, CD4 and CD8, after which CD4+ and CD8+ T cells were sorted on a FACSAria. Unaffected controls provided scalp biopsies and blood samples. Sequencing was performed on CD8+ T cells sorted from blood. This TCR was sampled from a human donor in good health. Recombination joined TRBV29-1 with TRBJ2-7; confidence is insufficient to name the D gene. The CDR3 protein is CSVELADYEQYF. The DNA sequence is TGCAGCGTTGAATTAGCAGACTACGAGCAGTACTTC.